The 2 T cell receptor beta chains reported below all come from one sample, sequenced in a study of Tregs in tolerant kidney transplant recipients. Assay used: immunoSEQ multiplex PCR; TCRdb lists only in-frame clones, some missing. The sample has 84,000 or so clones, roughly 93% seen once. Recipients received nonmyeloablative bone marrow transplants from related graft donors, with transient mixed chimerism. Sample: CD4+ T cells from blood (PBMCs), taken 12 months after the transplant. These receptors all stem from a human patient who received a combined kidney and bone marrow transplant. The graft donor may account for some of the T cells.

This clone was recorded only once. This chain connects TRBV28 to TRBJ1-5; D ambiguous. The CDR3 is 14 amino acids. Trimming removed 5 bases from V and 0 bases from J, with 8 bases in between. Germline V CDR1 and CDR2: MDHEN, SYDVKM. CDR3 sequence (DNA): TGTGCCAGCAGTATAACCTATAGCAATCAGCCCCAGCATTTT. It is translated as CASSITYSNQPQHF. The complete variable domain, with remaining parts taken from reference TRBV28 and TRBJ1-5, reads DVKVTQSSRYLVKRTGEKVFLECVQDMDHENMFWYRQDPGLGLRLIYFSYDVKMKEKGDIPEGYSVSREKKERFSLILESASTNQTSMYLCASSITYSNQPQHFGDGTRLSIL.

The genes are TRBV7-8 and TRBJ2-2; 7 positions agree with TRBD1. The germline CDR1 and CDR2 sequences are SGHVS and FQNEAQ. The V gene end was trimmed by 8 bases and the J gene end by 2 bases; junction bases not matched to a gene: 5. This CDR3 spans 14 amino acids. The DNA of the CDR3 is TGTGCCAGCCGAAGGGACAGTAACACCGGGGAGCTGTTTTTT. It is translated as CASRRDSNTGELFF.